This T cell receptor beta chain was recorded in a study of early T cells in non-severe SARS-CoV-2 infection listed by TCRdb under 2021. In the study overall: Because TCR sequencing relied on bulk RNA taken from unsorted whole blood, pairing of alpha and beta chains was not possible.

Library creation used 5' RACE. Sequencing was performed on a NextSeq 500. Unique molecular identifiers were attached to individual cDNA molecules in the TCR library protocol so that sequencing error and PCR bias could be corrected. TCR alpha and beta chains were both sequenced, and the abundances of alpha and beta sequences in each sample were closely correlated with each other. The paper's processing steps were these. Decombinator V4 was used to annotate TCR sequences for V gene, J gene and CDR3. Expanded TCRs were defined as changing significantly between any two time points under a Poisson model with p below 0.0001. TCR abundances were normalised to the total number of TCRs sequenced in each sample and reported as counts per million. MAIT TCRs were defined by TRAV1-2 paired with TRAJ12, TRAJ20 or TRAJ33, and iNKT TCRs by TRAV10 paired with TRAJ18. VDJdb, accessed 1 November 2021, was searched for CMV, EBV and SARS-CoV-2 annotated TCRs, with TCRs annotated for multiple antigens excluded. TCRdb applied fastp at Q25 and MiXCR to the public reads, then kept only in-frame beta chains. Under each unique CDR3 protein, matching rows form one entry showing the most common genes and DNA. The authors' filters were not applied to this entry. Within this sample are roughly 58,000 distinct CDR3 sequences, with roughly 6.2% of them counted one time only. Less than 5% of the sample lies in the top ten.

V loses 2 bases at its end and J loses 5 bases; junction bases beyond the gene matches: 0. CDR1 and CDR2 are drawn from the germline V gene: MNHEY, SVGAGI. Inclusive of the bounding cysteine and phenylalanine, the CDR3 is 14 residues long. The entry retains the CDR3 DNA only, 42 bases that are in frame from base 1. Set within a cohort of healthcare workers in London, UK, this nested case-control study involved weekly PCR testing of nasopharyngeal swabs along with blood sampling. Healthcare workers were recruited between 23 and 31 March 2020, during the week of the UK lockdown, and were followed weekly for up to about 15 weeks. Of note for this clonotype: This receptor's antigen is unknown. No base quality values were provided; no much bigger clone lies one nucleotide off.

The study at large found these results: VDJdb matching was skewed toward anti-spike CD8 responses, so virus-specific expansions were likely underestimated and private and CD4 specificities were missed.

This receptor was obtained from an adult who was a healthcare worker with PCR-confirmed SARS-CoV-2 infection or an uninfected control (not recorded which). Material: whole blood. This chain joins TRBV6-5 to TRBJ1-6; TRBD1 agrees with 7 junctional bases. The bases are TGTGCCAGCAGTTACGGGACAGATAATTCACCCCTCCACTTT. It translates to CASSYGTDNSPLHF.